Detailed here is one T cell receptor (beta chain). Its matching antigen is unknown. V lost 3 bases, J lost 2 bases, and 2 bases stayed unmatched. Germline V gene lookup returns CDR1 SGHTA and CDR2 FQGNSA. The CDR3 spans 15 residues. This sample was included in a study of cytomegalovirus exposure and HLA in healthy donors. Study conclusions and caveats: When analyzed later, the rates of TCR association showed variation by HLA locus, with DRB1 the most and HLA-C the fewest. HLA alleles showed associations with 16,951 TCR beta sequences in a later analysis, at a 0.05 false discovery rate.

With 60 Vbeta and 13 Jbeta primers, the PCR was carried out. The protocol was immunoSEQ multiplex PCR, while the TCRdb copy is restricted to in-frame clones and leaves out a portion. The profile covers 150,000 to 200,000 clones, with roughly 74% appearing a single time and 1.8% taken by the ten largest. Specimen: PBMCs. This clonotype was obtained from a woman in her 30s in good health and CMV-seronegative. The V and J genes are TRBV7-2 and TRBJ2-1; the match to TRBD2 covers 9 bases. The CDR3 loop reads CASSLTSGTYNEQFF. In nucleotides, the CDR3 is TGTGCCAGCAGCTTGACTAGCGGTACCTACAATGAGCAGTTCTTC.